These 17 T cell receptor beta chains were all obtained from the same sample, sequenced in a study of T cells in localized non-small cell lung cancer. Libraries were prepared by immunoSEQ multiplex PCR; TCRdb keeps only in-frame clonotypes and omits some of them. The sample includes 40,000 to 65,000 clones, 70% to 90% seen only once; the top ten take less than 20%. The sample in question was PBMCs, obtained before any cancer treatment. The receptors were gathered from a female donor with stage II lung adenocarcinoma.

This clone is a singleton in its sample. J is TRBJ2-5 and V is TRBV11-2, with D unresolved. Germline V CDR1 and CDR2: SGHAT, FQNNGV. Trimming shortened V by 6 bases and J by 8 bases, and 13 bases separated the two germline ends. CDR3 length equals 12 residues. CDR3 nucleotide sequence: TGTGCCAGCAGTTTTATCCTTGGCACCCAGTACTTC. Protein sequence: CASSFILGTQYF.

J is TRBJ2-1 and V is TRBV11-2; D possibly corresponds to TRBD2 (6 bases). The CDR3 has 13 amino acids. Germline CDR1 is SGHAT and CDR2 is FQNNGV. V was pared by 2 bases and J by 15 bases, with 17 bases between. The CDR3 loop reads CASSLRGVGEAFF. CDR3 DNA: TGTGCCAGCAGCTTACGCGGGGTTGGGGAGGCGTTCTTC.

This chain uses TRBV7-9 with TRBJ1-1; D not certain. There are 15 residues in the CDR3. Germline values: CDR1 SEHNR, CDR2 FQNEAQ (reference sequence). Trimming left V 1 base short and J 7 bases short, with 16 bases between. The CDR3 is CASSLGRIGGSEAFF. The CDR3 coding sequence is TGTGCCAGCAGCTTAGGGAGGATAGGAGGGAGTGAAGCTTTCTTT.

The chain employs TRBV10-3 and TRBJ1-6, with 10 bases lining up with TRBD1. Germline loops: CDR1 ENHRY, CDR2 SYGVKD. This CDR3 is 13 amino acids long. V lost 11 bases and J lost 9; bases outside the gene matches: 7. The CDR3 DNA follows: TGTGCCTCCATCCGGGACAGGGGTTCACCCCTCCACTTT. This gives the protein CASIRDRGSPLHF.

About this clone: The sample contains more than one DNA sequence encoding this CDR3. The chain has TRBV15 and TRBJ1-6; no clear D. This CDR3 is 14 amino acids long. Trimming cost V 6 bases and J 7 bases, with 13 bases left between them. The germline gives CDR1 LNHNV, CDR2 YYDKDF (reference sequence). CDR3 sequence: CATRRESENSPLHF. Written as DNA, the CDR3 is TGTGCCACCAGGCGGGAGTCGGAGAATTCACCCCTCCACTTT.

V gene TRBV25-1 combines with J gene TRBJ1-1, with a possible D match to TRBD1 (5 bases). The germline CDR1 and CDR2 sequences are MGHDK and SYGVNS. Trimming left V 6 bases short and J 4 bases short, with 15 bases between. The CDR3 is 14 amino acids. CDR3 residues: CASSQGGFGTEAFF. The CDR3, as DNA: TGTGCCAGCAGCCAGGGAGGCTTCGGCACTGAAGCTTTCTTT.

The chain employs TRBV5-4 and TRBJ2-7; possibly TRBD1 for D (6 bases). V was shortened by 1 base and J by 5 bases, with 16 bases between the two germline ends. Germline V gives CDR1 SGHNT, CDR2 YYREEE (reference sequence). This CDR3 has 15 amino acids. The CDR3 bases are TGTGCCAGCAGCTTGCGCTTAACAGGGAAGGACGAGCAGTACTTC. Translating gives CASSLRLTGKDEQYF.

This clone was seen a single time. This chain uses TRBV7-8 with TRBJ2-7; D not resolved. The ends were cut back, 2 bases at V and 2 bases at J, with 13 bases in the middle. The CDR3 consists of 15 residues. Germline V gene data show CDR1 as SGHVS and CDR2 as FQNEAQ. The CDR3 reads CASSLRPDPTYEQYF. CDR3 sequence (DNA): TGTGCCAGCAGCTTACGACCAGATCCAACCTACGAGCAGTACTTC.

This sequence joins TRBV27 and TRBJ1-1; D not resolved. Trimming left V 0 bases short and J 0 bases short, with 17 bases between. The germline V gene has CDR1 MNHEY and CDR2 SMNVEV (reference sequence). The CDR3 has 18 amino acids. CDR3 sequence: CASSLSLTATYMNTEAFF. CDR3 nucleotides: TGTGCCAGCAGTTTATCTTTGACCGCGACCTACATGAACACTGAAGCTTTCTTT.

The chain is built from TRBV2 and TRBJ1-2; 10 positions match TRBD1. Germline V gives CDR1 SNHLY, CDR2 FYNNEI. The CDR3 length is 15 residues. The V gene end was trimmed by 5 bases and the J gene end by 2 bases; junction bases not matched to a gene: 5. The CDR3 DNA is TGTGCCAGCAGTCTACGACAGGGGGCCAACTATGGCTACACCTTC. This gives the protein CASSLRQGANYGYTF.

V usage is TRBV6-1 and J usage is TRBJ1-2, with D hard to call. Trimming pared 1 base from V and 8 bases from J, leaving 17 bases between. The CDR3 extends over 15 amino acids. Germline V lookup: CDR1 MNHNS, CDR2 SASEGT. The DNA of the CDR3 is TGTGCCAGCAGTGAAGGGAGTGGAGGCCAGTGGGGCTACACCTTC. The encoded protein is CASSEGSGGQWGYTF.

This clone was observed a handful of times. The chain recombines TRBV11-3 with TRBJ1-1; a weak D match, TRBD1 (5 bases). The CDR3 extends over 13 amino acids. Between the trimmed V and J ends, which lost 0 bases and 7 bases, there was a span of 9 bases. In germline, CDR1 is SGHNT, CDR2 YENEEA. In DNA, the CDR3 is TGTGCCAGCAGCTTAGACCGGGACTTTGAAGCTTTCTTT. Amino acids: CASSLDRDFEAFF.

A few counts support this clone. The chain's CDR3 is CASSLKGTSGPKDTQYF. CDR3 DNA: TGCGCCAGCAGCTTGAAGGGCACTAGCGGTCCGAAAGATACGCAGTATTTT. This chain connects TRBV5-1 to TRBJ2-3; 8 positions agree with TRBD2. V trimming: 1 base; J trimming: 5 bases; junction bases outside the gene matches: 12. The V gene's germline CDR1 is SGHRS and CDR2 YFSETQ. The CDR3 is 17 residues long.

There are a few counts of this clone. The chain uses TRBV7-2 and TRBJ2-1; D perhaps matches TRBD2 (5 bases). Trimming removed 1 base at V and 12 bases at J, with 10 bases between. This CDR3 has 12 amino acids. CDR1 is SGHTA and CDR2 is FQGNSA in the germline V gene. The CDR3 protein is CASSLDASRQFF. For the CDR3, the DNA is TGTGCCAGCAGCTTAGATGCTAGCAGGCAGTTCTTC.

About this clone: At one of its ends the junction is not consistent with the germline gene, which may arise from a read error. The genes are TRBV18 and TRBJ2-1; D is ambiguous. This CDR3 region has 15 residues. Germline values: CDR1 KGHSH, CDR2 LQKENI. Here the CDR3 DNA reads TGTGCCGGCTCACCTCCTCAACGGGCCGCTCAACGTCCGTTCTTC. Amino acid sequence: CAGSPPQRAAQRPFF.

This chain joins TRBV28 and TRBJ1-2; no firm D call. CDR3 size: 12 residues. CDR1 is MDHEN and CDR2 is SYDVKM in the germline V gene. The V gene lost 5 bases and the J gene lost 3 bases, with 7 bases spanning the gap. The CDR3 spells CASSPRDYGYTF. In nucleotides, the CDR3 is TGTGCCAGCAGTCCGAGGGACTATGGCTACACCTTC.

J is TRBJ2-1 and V is TRBV9; 10 bases are shared with TRBD2. With 2 bases clipped from V and 7 bases from J, the junction kept 3 bases outside the gene matches. Germline lookup yields CDR1 SGDLS and CDR2 YYNGEE. The CDR3 spans 14 residues. CDR3 DNA sequence: TGTGCCAGCAGCGTCAGCGGGGGGGTAAATGAGCAGTTCTTC. As protein: CASSVSGGVNEQFF.